The rows below give T cell receptor beta chains drawn from one sample of a study of blood T cell repertoires in COVID-19. Repertoires were generated with immunoSEQ multiplex PCR, while TCRdb's copy carries only in-frame clones and drops some. The table includes approximately 410,000 clones, roughly 85% detected once. The sample taken for sequencing was peripheral blood. Every receptor here comes from a woman aged 25 to 45 with active or convalescent COVID-19. The CDR3 runs from the conserved cysteine through the conserved F or W. The order of the fields is V gene, CDR3 protein.

>TRBV18
CASSPPPGLKLFF
>TRBV6-5
CASSYRSTVGNTIYF
>TRBV2
CASSRQGPVEAFF
>TRBV13
CASAGPAEKLFF
>TRBV3-1/TRBV3-2
CASSPFREEPQETQYF
>TRBV5-6
CASSLEGQGMGNIQYF
>TRBV6-5
CASNPAGGPIYEQYF
>TRBV15
CATSWERGETQYF
>TRBV6-2/TRBV6-3
CASSSGVRQETQYF
>TRBV18
CASSLDRNYGYTF
>TRBV5-1
CASSAGQGGTGELFF
>TRBV3-1/TRBV3-2
CASSQGGSLRGNQPQHF
>TRBV11-3
CASSLAPGGSEAFF
>TRBV7-2
CASSLGGLAGETQYF
>TRBV7-8
CASSAALGSTDGYTF
>TRBV30
CAWSPPQGLDYEQYF
>TRBV6-5
CASGTGWGYTF
>TRBV4-2
CASSRDGDRGPEQYF
>TRBV12-3/TRBV12-4
CASRRTANTEAFF
>TRBV5-1
CASSLNRQGAHGYTF
>TRBV19
CASKTQNTEAFF
>TRBV6-1
CASSEQTGGRNEQYF
>TRBV5-8
CASSLWGGTNSPLHF
>TRBV28
CASSSSPDRDRSRAFF